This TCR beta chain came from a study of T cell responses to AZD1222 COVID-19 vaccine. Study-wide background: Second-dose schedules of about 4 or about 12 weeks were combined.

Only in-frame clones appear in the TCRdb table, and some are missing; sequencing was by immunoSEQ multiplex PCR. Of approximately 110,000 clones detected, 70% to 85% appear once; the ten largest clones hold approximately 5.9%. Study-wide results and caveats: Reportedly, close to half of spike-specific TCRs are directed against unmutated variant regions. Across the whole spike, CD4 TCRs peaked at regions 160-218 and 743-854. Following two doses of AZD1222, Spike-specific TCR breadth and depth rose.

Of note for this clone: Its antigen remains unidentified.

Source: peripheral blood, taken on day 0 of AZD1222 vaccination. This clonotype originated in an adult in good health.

The CDR3 loop reads CASSMGRDRIYEQYF. Written as DNA, the CDR3 is TGTGCCAGCAGTATGGGCCGGGACAGAATTTACGAGCAGTACTTC. V usage is TRBV6-6 and J usage is TRBJ2-7; TRBD1 matches at 7 bases. V was clipped by 5 bases and J by 4 bases; unmatched bases: 11. The CDR3 sequence is 15 residues long. Germline V gives CDR1 MNHNY, CDR2 SVGAGI (reference sequence).